At least ten counts were recorded for the clone carrying this T cell receptor (beta chain). No antigen is known for it. Germline loops: CDR1 SEHNR, CDR2 FQNEAQ (reference sequence). With 2 bases removed from V and 0 bases from J, the gap between germline ends came to 7 bases. This CDR3 has 14 amino acids. The entry originates in a study of T cell repertoires in cytomegalovirus infection. Whole-study context: Indications came from public TCR beta signatures; they pointed to CMV infection and to a matching HLA type. Regarding the study as a whole: What dominated the ex vivo response were HLA-C-restricted CMV-specific TCR beta clonotypes. Individuals carrying CMV plus the relevant HLA were identified by cumulative frequency of public TCR beta families.

TCRdb itself ran the reads through MiXCR, one entry per CDR3 protein. This sample yields 200,000 to 300,000 distinct CDR3 sequences, of which over 8% are seen a single time; less than 15% belongs to the top ten. Specimen: PBMCs. The chain joins TRBV7-9 to TRBJ1-1; no clear D gene. The origin of this receptor is a human donor in good health (CMV status not recorded). Some clones in this sample may be carry-over from other donors' samples. CDR3 in amino acids: CASSLRNVNTEAFF. CDR3 DNA sequence: TGTGCCAGCAGCTTAAGGAATGTGAACACTGAAGCTTTCTTT.